This T cell receptor (beta chain) was sequenced for a study of PD-L1 blockade in urothelial cancer. The repertoire was sequenced with immunoSEQ multiplex PCR; TCRdb's copy has only in-frame clones and lacks some. The sample holds approximately 51,000 clones, around 83% seen once. This clone was picked up a small number of times. As to time point: pretreatment peripheral blood. This TCR came from a man aged 60 to 69 with urothelial cancer. This specimen consisted of PBMCs, obtained around atezolizumab (anti-PD-L1) treatment.

CDR3 amino acids: CASISQGQRAEAFF. The CDR3 coding sequence is TGTGCCAGCATTTCACAGGGGCAGAGGGCTGAAGCTTTCTTT. The rearrangement links TRBV27 to TRBJ1-1; 7 bases match TRBD1. Trimming took 7 bases from V and 6 from J; bases not matched to a gene: 11. CDR1 and CDR2 (germline): MNHEY, SMNVEV (reference sequence). The CDR3 totals 14 residues.